What follows describes a single T cell receptor (beta chain). Data came from immunoSEQ multiplex PCR; TCRdb stores just in-frame clones and leaves some out. This sample has tens of thousands of clones; 88% occur once, and the top ten carry around 5.7%. This sample was included in a study of control samples from healthy donors and cancer patients. Germline-derived CDR1 and CDR2 are SNHLY and FYNNEI. The CDR3 is 14 residues long. Trimming pared 3 bases from V and 2 bases from J, leaving 11 bases between. This chain joins TRBV2 and TRBJ2-7; D gene uncertain. This clonotype was obtained from a woman between 45 and 65 years old in good health. Sequenced material: blood. DNA for the CDR3: TGTGCCAGCAGTGACCTGACATTTACCTACGAGCAGTACTTC. Its protein product is CASSDLTFTYEQYF. Full variable domain (remainder filled in from reference TRBV2 and TRBJ2-7): EPEVTQTPSHQVTQMGQEVILRCVPISNHLYFYWYRQILGQKVEFLVSFYNNEISEKSEIFDDQFSVERPDGSNFTLKIRSTKLEDSAMYFCASSDLTFTYEQYFGPGTRLTVT.